Each of the 11 T cell receptor beta chains below was sequenced from the same sample in a study of cytomegalovirus exposure and HLA in healthy donors. The PCR had 60 Vbeta and 13 Jbeta primers. Libraries were prepared by immunoSEQ multiplex PCR; TCRdb keeps only in-frame clonotypes and omits some of them. The repertoire holds roughly 160,000 clones, with around 69% as singletons. Material for sequencing was PBMCs. Receptor source: a man between 60 and 75 years old in good health and CMV-seronegative.

CDR3 loop: CASSLDSRTSGFSDTQYF. The CDR3 nucleotides read TGTGCCAGCAGCTTGGATTCTCGGACTAGCGGGTTCTCGGATACGCAGTATTTT. This chain connects TRBV5-4 to TRBJ2-3; the match to TRBD2 covers 11 bases. The CDR3 spans 18 residues. The germline V gene has CDR1 SGHNT and CDR2 YYREEE (reference sequence). Germline trimming cut 0 bases from V and 6 bases from J; bases unmatched to any gene: 12.

V gene TRBV7-8 combines with J gene TRBJ2-4; 10 bases agree with TRBD2. V was clipped by 5 bases and J by 3 bases; unmatched bases: 10. Germline assignment: CDR1 SGHVS and CDR2 FQNEAQ. This CDR3 contains 17 residues. The CDR3, as DNA: TGTGCCAGCAGCCCCCATAGAAGCGGGAGGGGCAAAAACATTCAGTACTTC. Encoded protein: CASSPHRSGRGKNIQYF.

Comment on this clone: The junction departs from germline at one end; a sequencing error may be responsible. The V gene is TRBV7-9, the J gene TRBJ1-3, with a possible D match to TRBD1 (5 bases). CDR1 is SEHNR and CDR2 is FQNEAQ in the germline V gene (reference sequence). The CDR3 length is 12 residues. The CDR3 DNA sequence: TGTTCCAGCAGCAGGGAGGCCCTCCGCATATATTTT. It is translated as CSSSREALRIYF.

The chain employs TRBV11-2 and TRBJ2-5, with D possibly TRBD2 on 5 matching bases. V lost 0 bases and J 9 bases, leaving 11 bases between the germline ends. CDR3 length: 13 residues. The germline gives CDR1 SGHAT, CDR2 FQNNGV. As DNA, the CDR3 is TGTGCCAGCAGCTTAGAACTAGTTCAGGCCCAGTACTTC. It encodes CASSLELVQAQYF.

The rearrangement links TRBV7-8 to TRBJ2-7; TRBD1 matches 10 bases. The CDR3 runs to 17 residues. Germline V CDR1 and CDR2: SGHVS, FQNEAQ. V trimming: 0 bases; J trimming: 5 bases; junction bases outside the gene matches: 10. The CDR3 spells CASSLAGRGTGVNEQYF. For the CDR3, the DNA is TGTGCCAGCAGCTTAGCGGGGCGAGGGACAGGGGTCAACGAGCAGTACTTC.

This clone was detected a few times. The rearrangement joins TRBV5-4 to TRBJ2-1; 9 positions agree with TRBD2. CDR3 size: 17 residues. Germline values: CDR1 SGHNT, CDR2 YYREEE (reference sequence). J gave up 0 bases and V 3 bases, and 7 bases lay outside the gene matches. DNA of the CDR3: TGTGCCAGCAGCTCGTCAAGCGGGAGGAGCTCCTACAATGAGCAGTTCTTC. Translated, it gives CASSSSSGRSSYNEQFF. Full variable domain (rest looked up from reference TRBV5-4 and TRBJ2-1): ETGVTQSPTHLIKTRGQQVTLRCSSQSGHNTVSWYQQALGQGPQFIFQYYREEENGRGNFPPRFSGLQFPNYSSELNVNALELDDSALYLCASSSSSGRSSYNEQFFGPGTRLTVL.

The CDR3 reads CASSFGRDRYEQYF. The CDR3 bases are TGTGCCAGCAGTTTTGGGCGGGATCGCTACGAGCAGTACTTC. V and J are TRBV27 and TRBJ2-7, with a weak D call TRBD2 (6 bases). This CDR3 contains 14 residues. Germline values: CDR1 MNHEY, CDR2 SMNVEV (reference sequence). V was shortened by 3 bases and J by 3 bases, with 12 bases between the two germline ends.

This rearrangement joins TRBV6-7 to TRBJ1-3; D gene uncertain. TRBV6-7 falls under the ORF class, with uncertain function. This CDR3 region has 19 residues. V was trimmed by 2 bases and J by 0 bases, leaving 20 bases between them. DNA of the CDR3: TGTGCCAGCAGTTACAAGGGCTTAGGAGGGCCTAGCTCTGGAAACACCATATATTTT. Translating it yields CASSYKGLGGPSSGNTIYF.

The table lists this clone with a count of one. The rearrangement uses TRBV10-1 and TRBJ2-5; 10 bases line up with TRBD1. The DNA end lines up better with TRBJ2-7; the J call may be wrong. Per the germline V gene, CDR1 is WNHNN and CDR2 is SYGVQD (reference sequence). CDR3 length: 15 residues. The CDR3 DNA follows: TGCGCCAGCAGCGAGGGACAGGGGAGCTCCTACGAGCAGTACTTC. Protein: CASSEGQGSSYEQYF.

The rearrangement uses TRBV11-2 and TRBJ2-5; 9 bases agree with TRBD1. Germline V gene sequence: CDR1 SGHAT, CDR2 FQNNGV. The CDR3 loop spans 15 amino acids. V shed 3 bases and J 3 bases; nucleotides not matched to a gene: 5. For the CDR3, the DNA is TGTGCCAGCAGCTTCTTCACAGGGGGCGAAGAGACCCAGTACTTC. Translation: CASSFFTGGEETQYF.

The rearrangement links TRBV10-1 to TRBJ2-5; maybe TRBD1 (5 bases). V was clipped by 2 bases and J by 5 bases, with 9 bases between them. The CDR3 is 13 amino acids. CDR1 and CDR2 (germline): WNHNN, SYGVQD (reference sequence). CDR3 DNA sequence: TGCGCCAGCAGTGAGGTGGGGCAGGAGACCCAGTACTTC. Protein sequence: CASSEVGQETQYF.